This entry concerns a single T cell receptor beta chain. The data belong to a study of blood T cell repertoires in COVID-19. About the study: Sources were T cells, B-cell-depleted T cells, or PBMCs; the material itself was cDNA or gDNA.

Participants classified as exposed had met a COVID-19 case within 2 weeks before study entry. Germline CDR1 reads SGDLS; CDR2 reads YYNGEE. The V segment lost 3 bases and the J segment 0 bases; nucleotides outside the gene matches: 7. The CDR3 covers 16 residues. In the original analysis: It was from reference gene primer amplification that nucleated cell counts were estimated. Method: immunoSEQ multiplex PCR; TCRdb's copy keeps in-frame clones and lacks some. For V, J and clone size, that table is used; D and trimming come from the DNA. The sample holds 250,000 to 400,000 clones, 85% seen once. What was sequenced was PBMCs or T cells enriched from blood (not recorded which). This TCR was sampled from a woman in her twenties or thirties who had been exposed to COVID-19. This chain joins TRBV9 and TRBJ2-3; 7 bases are a match to TRBD1. The CDR3 region is CASSGRTGASTDTQYF. The CDR3 DNA reads as TGTGCCAGCAGCGGCCGGACAGGCGCTAGCACAGATACGCAGTATTTT. Filled out from reference TRBV9 and TRBJ2-3, the complete variable domain reads DSGVTQTPKHLITATGQRVTLRCSPRSGDLSVYWYQQSLDQGLQFLIQYYNGEERAKGNILERFSAQQFPDLHSELNLSSLELGDSALYFCASSGRTGASTDTQYFGPGTRLTVL.